What follows is one TCR beta chain and its context. TCRdb keeps only in-frame clones here, not all; method: immunoSEQ multiplex PCR. The repertoire holds some 50,000 clones, with around 80% as singletons. The source of the sample is a study of blood T cell repertoires in COVID-19. Study details: T cells, B-cell-depleted T cells, or PBMCs supplied cDNA or gDNA.

With 3 bases removed from V and 6 bases from J, the gap between germline ends came to 9 bases. This CDR3 region has 13 residues. Germline values: CDR1 SGHVS, CDR2 FNYEAQ. The chain employs TRBV7-6 and TRBJ2-1, with no clear D. This sequence originates from an elderly woman with acute or convalescent COVID-19. The sample consisted of peripheral blood. For the CDR3, the DNA is TGTGCCAGCAGCTTGAAAGCAACCAATGAGCAGTTCTTC. It codes for CASSLKATNEQFF.